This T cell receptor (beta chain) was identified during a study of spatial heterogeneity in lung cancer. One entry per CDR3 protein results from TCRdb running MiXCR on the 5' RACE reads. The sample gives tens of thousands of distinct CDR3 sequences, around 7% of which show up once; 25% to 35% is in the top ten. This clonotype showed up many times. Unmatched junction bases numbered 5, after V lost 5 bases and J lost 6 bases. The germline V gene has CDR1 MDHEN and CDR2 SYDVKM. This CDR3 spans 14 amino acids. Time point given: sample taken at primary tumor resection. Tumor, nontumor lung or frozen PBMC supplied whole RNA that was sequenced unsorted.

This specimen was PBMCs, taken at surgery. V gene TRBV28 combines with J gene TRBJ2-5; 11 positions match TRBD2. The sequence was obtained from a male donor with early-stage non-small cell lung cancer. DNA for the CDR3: TGTGCCAGCAGTGATACTAGCGGGGGACAGACCCAGTACTTC. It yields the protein CASSDTSGGQTQYF.